This T cell receptor (beta chain) was sequenced during a study of shared clonotypes between healthy human individuals. TCRdb's table, derived via immunoSEQ multiplex PCR, lists solely in-frame clones and lacks some. The sample consists of about 2.1 million clones, under 95% of them appearing once. CD45RO negativity and positive selection for CCR7 defined naive CD8 cells, a population that excluded terminally differentiated effector memory CD45RA+ cells. Germline CDR1 reads MNHEY; CDR2 reads SMNVEV (reference sequence). The CDR3 is made up of 16 amino acids. Between the trimmed V and J ends, which lost 4 bases and 1 base, there was a span of 11 bases.

This clonotype was obtained from a man between 18 and 29 years old in good health. Some clones in this sample may be carry-over from other donors' samples. The genes are TRBV27 and TRBJ2-6; a weak D match, TRBD1 (6 bases). What was sequenced was naive CD8+ T cells from PBMCs. In DNA, the CDR3 is TGTGCCAGCAGTTCATCTCAGGGGTCTGGGGCCAACGTCCTGACTTTC. Protein: CASSSSQGSGANVLTF.